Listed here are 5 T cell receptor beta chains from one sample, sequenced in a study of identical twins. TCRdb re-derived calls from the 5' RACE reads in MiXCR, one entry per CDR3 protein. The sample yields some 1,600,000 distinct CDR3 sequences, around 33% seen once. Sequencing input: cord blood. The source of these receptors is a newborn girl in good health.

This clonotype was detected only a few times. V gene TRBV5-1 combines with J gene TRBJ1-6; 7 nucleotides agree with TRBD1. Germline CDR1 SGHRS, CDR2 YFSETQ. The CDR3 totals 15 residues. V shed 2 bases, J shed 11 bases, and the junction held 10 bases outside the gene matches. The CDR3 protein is CASSFSTGTRTPLHF. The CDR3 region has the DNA TGCGCCAGCAGCTTTTCGACAGGGACTAGGACACCCCTCCACTTT.

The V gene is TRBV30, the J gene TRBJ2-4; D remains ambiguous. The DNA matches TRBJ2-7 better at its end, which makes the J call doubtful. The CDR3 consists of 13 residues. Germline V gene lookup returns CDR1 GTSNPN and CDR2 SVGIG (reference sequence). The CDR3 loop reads CAWSADSGYEQYF. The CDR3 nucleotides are TGTGCCTGGAGTGCTGACTCAGGCTACGAGCAGTACTTC.

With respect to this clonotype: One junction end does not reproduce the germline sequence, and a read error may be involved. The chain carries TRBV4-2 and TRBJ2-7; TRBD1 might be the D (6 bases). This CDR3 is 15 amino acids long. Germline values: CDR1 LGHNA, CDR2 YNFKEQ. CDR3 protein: CASSQDRNRVYKQYF. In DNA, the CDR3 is TGTGCCAGCAGCCAAGATCGGAACAGGGTCTACAAGCAGTACTTC.

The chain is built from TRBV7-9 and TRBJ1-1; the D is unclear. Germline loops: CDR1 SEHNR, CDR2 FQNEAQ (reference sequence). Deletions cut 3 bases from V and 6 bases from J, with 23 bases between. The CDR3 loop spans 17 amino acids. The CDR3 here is CASSFYAIRAPSPEAFF. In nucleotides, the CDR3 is TGTGCCAGCAGCTTTTACGCTATAAGGGCCCCTAGCCCTGAAGCTTTCTTT. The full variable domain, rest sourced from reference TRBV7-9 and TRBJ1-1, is DTGVSQNPRHKITKRGQNVTFRCDPISEHNRLYWYRQTLGQGPEFLTYFQNEAQLEKSRLLSDRFSAERPKGSFSTLEIQRTEQGDSAMYLCASSFYAIRAPSPEAFFGQGTRLTVV.

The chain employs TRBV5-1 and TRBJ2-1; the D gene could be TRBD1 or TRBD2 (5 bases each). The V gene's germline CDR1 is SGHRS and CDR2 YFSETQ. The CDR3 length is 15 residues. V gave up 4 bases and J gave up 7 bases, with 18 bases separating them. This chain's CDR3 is CASSAGTIGLNEQFF. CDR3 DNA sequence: TGCGCCAGCAGCGCTGGGACCATAGGACTTAATGAGCAGTTCTTC. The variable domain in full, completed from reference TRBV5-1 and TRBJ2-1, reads KAGVTQTPRYLIKTRGQQVTLSCSPISGHRSVSWYQQTPGQGLQFLFEYFSETQRNKGNFPGRFSGRQFSNSRSEMNVSTLELGDSALYLCASSAGTIGLNEQFFGPGTRLTVL.